One and the same sample provided the 23 T cell receptor beta chains below, sequenced in a study of a mutant IDH1 vaccine in newly diagnosed glioma (dated by TCRdb to 2020 to 2023). The time point tag for this specimen amounts to: week 23, last vaccination. Each vaccine dose, consisting of 300 ug of a 20-mer mutant IDH1 peptide in Montanide, was administered subcutaneously with topical imiquimod. Libraries were built with the immunoSEQ multiplex PCR assay. Imported from immuneACCESS, the table was reduced by TCRdb to in-frame sequences with V and J called. These copies leave out some clones; in studies compared against another copy, an unresolved V gene accounts for under half, and the cause of the remainder is not known. Within this sample are tens of thousands of clones, with 75% to 90% of them counted one time only. The ten largest clonotypes hold 1.3% to 1.5% of the sample. The antigens for these receptors are not known.

The starting material was PBMCs, obtained from a glioma patient whose treatment included an IDH1 peptide vaccine. The receptors come from a man aged 35-49 years with glioma.

V gene TRBV5-1 combines with J gene TRBJ1-5, with TRBD1 as a possible D gene (5 bases). CDR1 is SGHRS, CDR2 YFSETQ, per germline. The CDR3 is made up of 15 amino acids. The V end lost 4 bases, the J end lost 1 base, and 12 bases lay between the germline ends. The CDR3 nucleotides read TGCGCCAGCAGCGCCTCCGGGACGAGCAATCAGCCCCAGCATTTT. Its protein product is CASSASGTSNQPQHF.

The chain carries TRBV18 and TRBJ2-5; 11 positions match TRBD1. Germline V lookup: CDR1 KGHSH, CDR2 LQKENI. The CDR3 sequence is 14 residues long. Unmatched junction bases numbered 2, after V lost 4 bases and J lost 4 bases. CDR3 nucleotides: TGTGCCAGCTCACTGGACAGGGGGCGAGAGACCCAGTACTTC. It translates to CASSLDRGRETQYF.

The chain employs TRBV5-5 and TRBJ1-3; D gene uncertain. The CDR3 extends over 15 amino acids. V was clipped by 0 bases and J by 0 bases, with 7 bases between them. Germline assignment: CDR1 SGHKS and CDR2 YYEKEE (reference sequence). The CDR3 is CASSLGSSSGNTIYF. Written as DNA, the CDR3 is TGTGCCAGCAGCTTGGGGTCGAGCTCTGGAAACACCATATATTTT.

This clone was detected once. The chain combines TRBV9 with TRBJ2-7, with a possible D match to TRBD2 (7 bases). The CDR3 loop spans 14 amino acids. Germline V CDR1 and CDR2: SGDLS, YYNGEE. Trimming shortened V by 4 bases and J by 6 bases, and 17 bases separated the two germline ends. The DNA of the CDR3 is TGTGCCAGCAGCTCTAGCCTGGGGGGGGCCGAGCAGTACTTC. Its protein product is CASSSSLGGAEQYF.

The chain has TRBV7-8 and TRBJ2-7; TRBD2 might be the D (5 bases). The CDR3 loop spans 12 amino acids. The V gene lost 6 bases and the J gene lost 2 bases, with 8 bases spanning the gap. In germline, CDR1 is SGHVS, CDR2 FQNEAQ. The CDR3 nucleotides read TGTGCCAGCAGGCAGGAGGCCTACGAGCAGTACTTC. Its translation: CASRQEAYEQYF.

CDR3 bases: TGTGCCAGCAGATACAGGGGGAACACTGAAGCTTTCTTT. Amino acid sequence: CASRYRGNTEAFF. The rearrangement uses TRBV6-5 and TRBJ1-1; 7 nucleotides match TRBD1. Germline V CDR1 and CDR2: MNHEY, SVGAGI. V gave up 6 bases and J gave up 1 base; unmatched junction bases: 2. The CDR3 is 13 amino acids.

This rearrangement joins TRBV5-8 to TRBJ2-7; D might be TRBD2 (7 bases). V shed 5 bases and J shed 0 bases, with 15 bases lying between them. Looked up from germline, CDR1 is SGHTS and CDR2 is YDEGEE. CDR3 size: 15 residues. Here the CDR3 reads CASRPRGGTSYEQYF. The CDR3 DNA reads as TGTGCCAGCAGACCTAGGGGGGGTACCTCCTACGAGCAGTACTTC. The variable domain in full, completed from reference TRBV5-8 and TRBJ2-7, reads EAGVTQSPTHLIKTRGQQATLRCSPISGHTSVYWYQQALGLGLQFLLWYDEGEERNRGNFPPRFSGRQFPNYSSELNVNALELEDSALYLCASRPRGGTSYEQYFGPGTRLTVT.

The genes are TRBV7-8 and TRBJ2-5; weak D call: TRBD1 (6 bases). CDR1 SGHVS and CDR2 FQNEAQ come from the germline V gene. The CDR3 sequence is 14 residues long. Trimming stripped 5 bases from V and 0 bases from J, with 10 bases between. The CDR3 region is CASSLRDNQETQYF. The DNA of the CDR3 is TGTGCCAGCAGCCTCCGGGACAACCAAGAGACCCAGTACTTC.

The chain joins TRBV6-1 to TRBJ2-2; tentatively, D is TRBD1 or TRBD2 (5 bases each). Trimming left V 4 bases short and J 4 bases short, with 16 bases between. Germline loops: CDR1 MNHNS, CDR2 SASEGT. This CDR3 region has 16 residues. The chain's CDR3 is CASSGASGGPTGELFF. The DNA of the CDR3 is TGTGCCAGCAGTGGGGCCAGTGGGGGACCCACCGGGGAGCTGTTTTTT.

This chain links TRBV6-5 with TRBJ1-1; a weak D match, TRBD1 (5 bases). The CDR3 covers 15 residues. The germline V gene has CDR1 MNHEY and CDR2 SVGAGI. V lost 0 bases to trimming and J lost 4 bases, with 12 bases between them. CDR3 DNA: TGTGCCAGCAGTTACTCTATGGGGCTGGGCACTGAAGCTTTCTTT. Its protein is CASSYSMGLGTEAFF.

The chain is built from TRBV11-2 and TRBJ2-7, with D possibly TRBD2 on 6 matching bases. The germline V gene encodes CDR1 SGHAT and CDR2 FQNNGV. The CDR3 covers 15 residues. V was trimmed by 1 base and J by 2 bases, leaving 12 bases between them. This CDR3 reads CASSLGVSGTYEQYF. The CDR3 nucleotides are TGTGCCAGCAGCTTAGGGGTTAGCGGCACCTACGAGCAGTACTTC.

V and J are TRBV5-1 and TRBJ1-1; the D is unclear. Germline V gene sequence: CDR1 SGHRS, CDR2 YFSETQ. The CDR3 totals 14 residues. V was cut by 0 bases and J by 3 bases, with 9 bases left in between. As DNA, the CDR3 is TGCGCCAGCAGCTTGGAAGGGCGGGACACTGAAGCTTTCTTT. Residues: CASSLEGRDTEAFF.

The rearrangement uses TRBV5-4 and TRBJ2-1, with 8 bases fitting TRBD1. Germline V CDR1 and CDR2: SGHNT, YYREEE (reference sequence). The junction had 3 bases not matched to a gene; V was cut back by 4 bases and J by 0 bases. The CDR3 has 15 amino acids. Written as DNA, the CDR3 is TGTGCCAGCAGCCTCGGGACAGGCTCCTACAATGAGCAGTTCTTC. This gives the protein CASSLGTGSYNEQFF.

The chain carries TRBV6-5 and TRBJ2-6; D gene uncertain. Trimming removed 4 bases at V and 4 bases at J, with 14 bases between. CDR1 is MNHEY and CDR2 is SVGAGI in the germline V gene. The CDR3 has 16 residues. The CDR3 sequence is CASSSGISAGANVLTF. The CDR3 region has the DNA TGTGCCAGCAGTTCAGGTATCTCAGCCGGGGCCAACGTCCTGACTTTC.

The chain recombines TRBV11-2 with TRBJ2-1, with D perhaps matching TRBD1 (6 bases). This CDR3 is built from 13 residues. The V and J ends lost 11 bases and 6 bases respectively, with 17 bases between them. Germline V gene data show CDR1 as SGHAT and CDR2 as FQNNGV. The CDR3, as DNA: TGTGCCTTAGCGTCTGGGGGCTTCAATGAGCAGTTCTTC. This sequence encodes CALASGGFNEQFF.

V and J are TRBV27 and TRBJ1-2; the D gene is possibly TRBD1 (5 bases). V dropped 3 bases and J dropped 0 bases, with 14 bases sitting between them. The CDR3 length is 16 residues. Germline CDR1 reads MNHEY; CDR2 reads SMNVEV (reference sequence). CDR3 loop: CASSLRGYGANYGYTF. The CDR3 coding sequence is TGTGCCAGCAGTTTGAGGGGTTATGGGGCTAACTATGGCTACACCTTC.

The genes are TRBV6-5 and TRBJ1-1, with D possibly matching TRBD1 (5 bases). Trimming removed 5 bases from V and 1 base from J, with 14 bases in between. The CDR3 sequence is 15 residues long. Germline-derived CDR1 and CDR2 are MNHEY and SVGAGI. The CDR3 loop reads CASSSPGTANTEAFF. The CDR3 DNA reads as TGTGCCAGCAGTAGCCCAGGGACTGCGAACACTGAAGCTTTCTTT.

This chain uses TRBV5-1 with TRBJ2-5; 11 bases align to TRBD2. V trimming: 2 bases; J trimming: 6 bases; junction bases outside the gene matches: 6. The CDR3 runs to 15 residues. CDR1 and CDR2 from the germline V gene are SGHRS and YFSETQ. The CDR3 region has the DNA TGCGCCAGCAGCTTCGTAGCGGGAGGGAGAAAGACCCAGTACTTC. This codes for CASSFVAGGRKTQYF.

Remarks on this clone: Since no conserved phenylalanine or tryptophan closes the CDR3, a read error is the likely cause. No DNA is shown, since the ends of the CDR3 on it are uncertain; the CDR3 is the one TCRdb lists. The chain couples TRBV5-6 to TRBJ1-4. The CDR3 length equals 8 residues, ends included. Germline V gene data show CDR1 as SGHDT and CDR2 as YYEEEE. This CDR3 is CASVKNRD.

The chain recombines TRBV18 with TRBJ1-5; D uncertain. V was cut by 1 base and J by 2 bases, with 6 bases left in between. Per the germline V gene, CDR1 is KGHSH and CDR2 is LQKENI. This CDR3 spans 14 amino acids. The CDR3 sequence is CASSPRGGNQPQHF. The CDR3, as DNA: TGTGCCAGCTCACCACGGGGTGGCAATCAGCCCCAGCATTTT.

This chain connects TRBV4-1 to TRBJ2-3; D is ambiguous. The germline V gene has CDR1 MGHRA and CDR2 YSYEKL. The V and J ends lost 1 base and 3 bases respectively, with 8 bases between them. The CDR3 is made up of 14 amino acids. The CDR3 DNA follows: TGCGCCAGCAGCCAAGGGGAAGAAACAGATACGCAGTATTTT. This encodes CASSQGEETDTQYF.

V and J are TRBV11-2 and TRBJ1-3, with D uncertain. The ends were cut back, 1 base at V and 3 bases at J, with 7 bases in the middle. The CDR3 consists of 14 residues. Germline values: CDR1 SGHAT, CDR2 FQNNGV. CDR3 sequence (DNA): TGTGCCAGCAGCTTAGTAGGGTTTGGAAACACCATATATTTT. Protein product: CASSLVGFGNTIYF.

This clone was recorded once. This rearrangement joins TRBV21-1 to TRBJ2-7; TRBD2 is the table's D call, not checked against the DNA. TRBV21-1 is a recognized pseudogene. The CDR3 is 16 residues long. The CDR3 DNA reads TGTGCCAGCAGCAAATTGAGAGGATTCCTACCCTACGAGCAGTACTTC. This codes for CASSKLRGFLPYEQYF.